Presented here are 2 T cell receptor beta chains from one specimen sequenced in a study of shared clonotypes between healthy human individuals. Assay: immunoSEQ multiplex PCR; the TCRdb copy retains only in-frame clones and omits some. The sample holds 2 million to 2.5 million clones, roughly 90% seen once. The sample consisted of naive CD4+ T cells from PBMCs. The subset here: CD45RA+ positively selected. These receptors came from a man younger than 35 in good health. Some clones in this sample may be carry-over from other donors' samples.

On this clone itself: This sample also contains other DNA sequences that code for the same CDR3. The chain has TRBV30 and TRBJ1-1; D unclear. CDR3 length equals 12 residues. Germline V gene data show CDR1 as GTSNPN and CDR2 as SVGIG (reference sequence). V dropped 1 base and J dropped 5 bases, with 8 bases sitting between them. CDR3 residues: CAWSEGGTEAFF. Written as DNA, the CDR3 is TGTGCCTGGAGTGAGGGTGGTACTGAAGCTTTCTTT.

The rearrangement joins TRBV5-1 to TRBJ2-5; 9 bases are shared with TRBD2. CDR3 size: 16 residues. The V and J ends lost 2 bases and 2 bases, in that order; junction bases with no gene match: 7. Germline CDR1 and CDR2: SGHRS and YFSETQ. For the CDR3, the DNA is TGCGCCAGCAGCTTCTTGCGAGCGGGGGGACAAGAGACCCAGTACTTC. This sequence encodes CASSFLRAGGQETQYF.